This TCR beta chain was retrieved from a study of brain T cells in children with intractable seizures. As regards this clone: What it binds is not known.

Profiled with immunoSEQ multiplex PCR; TCRdb holds only in-frame clones, not every one. The sample consists of roughly 120,000 clones, roughly 94% of them appearing once. Study-level points and caveats: Viral specificity was inferred only from CDR3 similarity; HCMV serostatus was unknown.

Germline-derived CDR1 and CDR2 are SGHNT and YYREEE (reference sequence). CDR3 length: 16 residues. V lost 0 bases to trimming and J lost 0 bases, with 13 bases between them. The sequencing used peripheral blood, collected at surgery. J is TRBJ2-7 and V is TRBV5-4; perhaps D is TRBD1 or TRBD2 (5 bases each). This sequence was found in a boy under three years old with hemimegalencephaly and intractable seizures. The CDR3 region is CASSLAPGLPSYEQYF. The CDR3 DNA follows: TGTGCCAGCAGCTTGGCCCCGGGGCTCCCCTCCTACGAGCAGTACTTC.